The present TCR beta chain was sequenced within a study of T cell changes during pregnancy in multiple sclerosis. Losses at the gene ends were 7 bases for V and 7 bases for J; bases not matched to a gene: 4. The CDR3 totals 13 residues. Germline V gene data show CDR1 as ENHRY and CDR2 as SYGVKD. Assay used: immunoSEQ multiplex PCR; TCRdb lists only in-frame clones, some missing. The profile shows around 26,000 clones, roughly 87% of them singletons. This clone appeared once. This sequence originates from a female donor with multiple sclerosis, enrolled in a pregnancy study. The material sequenced was CD8+ T cells from peripheral blood mononuclear cells, taken in the second trimester of pregnancy. This chain joins TRBV10-3 and TRBJ2-1; TRBD2 aligns across 10 bases. CDR3 DNA: TGTGCCATCACGAGCGGGAGGGTTAATGAGCAGTTCTTC. Its protein product is CAITSGRVNEQFF.